This T cell receptor (beta chain) was sequenced during a study of blood T cell repertoires in COVID-19 (dated by TCRdb to the early 2020s). For the study in its entirety: The collaborator samples originated in the United States, Italy and Spain and spanned the acute and convalescent phases of COVID-19. The dataset comprised deeply sampled blood TCRbeta repertoires from subjects exposed to, actively infected with, or recovered from COVID-19. The repertoires were released in a freely available public database meant as a resource for research on the immune response to SARS-CoV-2. Where available, HLA class I and class II types were obtained from metadata supplied by the sample provider rather than from assay-based typing. Samples were obtained from the ongoing ImmuneRACE study (first 160 participants) and from about 1,300 subjects provided by 6 global collaborators. A de-identified subject ID, COVID-19 status, age in years and sex were almost always included in the sample metadata. The material from the prospective study consisted of cDNA or gDNA derived from T cells, B-cell-depleted T cells, or PBMCs. Points the paper makes about the study in general: How much clinical and demographic metadata was included differed by source and by participant, and the metadata was provided uncurated.

Points on this clone: This receptor's antigen is unknown. Per-nucleotide qualities are absent, and no much larger clonotype sits a single base away.

The CDR3 has 14 amino acids, counting the end cysteine and phenylalanine. The CDR3 DNA has 42 bases and is translated from base 1. CDR1 and CDR2 (MNHEY, SVGAGI) derive from the germline V gene. The trim is 10 bases for V and 2 bases for J, with a gap of 15 bases between the germline ends. Collaborating institutions collected whole blood in K2EDTA tubes following their own protocols. For TCRbeta analysis, collaborator samples were shipped as frozen whole blood, as isolated PBMCs, or as DNA extracted from either sample type. The immunoSEQ Assay, a bias-controlled multiplex PCR, was used to amplify TCRbeta CDR3 regions from genomic DNA. The original methods were these. Within the assay, amplification of reference gene primers was used to estimate how many nucleated cells each sample contained. Sequence reads were collapsed and filtered to measure the absolute abundance of every unique TCRbeta CDR3 rearrangement. Productive Simpson clonality was computed per sample as the square root of Simpson's diversity index over productive rearrangements. TCRdb's version of the immuneACCESS table is confined to in-frame rearrangements and falls short of the full clone set. An unresolved V gene accounts for under half of the shortfall where checked; the remainder is of unknown origin. V, J and clone size reflect that table, while D and trimming were determined from the DNA. A total of some 120,000 clones appear in this sample, 90% of them only once. The ten largest make up around 3.8% of the sample.

The receptor was isolated from a man aged 45-65 years with active COVID-19. Sequenced input: peripheral blood. The chain links TRBV6-5 with TRBJ1-5, with the D gene not confidently named. The CDR3 protein: CATREPGGNQPQHF. The bases are TGTGCCACCCGGGAACCCGGGGGCAATCAGCCCCAGCATTTT.